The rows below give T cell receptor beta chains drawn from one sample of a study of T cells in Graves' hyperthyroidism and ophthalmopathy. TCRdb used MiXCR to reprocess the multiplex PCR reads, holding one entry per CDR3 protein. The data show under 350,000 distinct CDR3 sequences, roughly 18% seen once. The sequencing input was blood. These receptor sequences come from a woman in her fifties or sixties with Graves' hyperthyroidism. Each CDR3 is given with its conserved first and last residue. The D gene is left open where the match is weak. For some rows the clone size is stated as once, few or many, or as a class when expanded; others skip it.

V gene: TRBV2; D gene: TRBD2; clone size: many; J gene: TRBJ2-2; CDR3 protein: CASSGLAGNTGELFF; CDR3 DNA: TGTGCCAGCAGCGGACTAGCGGGGAACACCGGGGAGCTGTTTTTT
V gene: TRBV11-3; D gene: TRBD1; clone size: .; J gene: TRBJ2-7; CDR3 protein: CASSRDRETYEQYF; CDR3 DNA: TGTGCCAGCAGCCGGGACAGGGAAACCTACGAGCAGTACTTC
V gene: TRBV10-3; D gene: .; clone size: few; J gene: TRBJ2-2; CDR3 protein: CAIANLVETGELFF; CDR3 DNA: TGTGCCATCGCCAATTTAGTTGAAACCGGGGAGCTGTTTTTT
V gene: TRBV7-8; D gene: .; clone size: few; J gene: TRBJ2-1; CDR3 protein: CASSSPLARNEQFF; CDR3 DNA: TGTGCCAGCAGCTCCCCTCTTGCTCGGAATGAGCAGTTCTTC
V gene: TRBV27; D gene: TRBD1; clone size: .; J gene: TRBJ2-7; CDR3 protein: CASSFISPDRTGQSLEQYF; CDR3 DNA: TGTGCCAGCAGTTTCATTTCCCCCGACCGGACAGGGCAGTCGCTCGAGCAGTACTTC
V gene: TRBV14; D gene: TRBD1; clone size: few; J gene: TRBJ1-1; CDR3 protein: CASSPLTGSHTEAFF; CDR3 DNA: TGTGCCAGCAGCCCCCTGACAGGGAGTCACACTGAAGCTTTCTTT
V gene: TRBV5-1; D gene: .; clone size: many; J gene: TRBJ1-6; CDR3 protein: CASSVRTGENSPLHF; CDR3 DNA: TGCGCCAGCAGTGTGAGGACCGGGGAGAATTCACCCCTCCACTTT
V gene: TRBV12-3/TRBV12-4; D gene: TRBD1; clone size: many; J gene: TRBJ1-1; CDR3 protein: CASSFRELGTAEAFF; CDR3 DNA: TGTGCCAGCAGTTTTAGGGAACTTGGGACAGCCGAAGCTTTCTTT
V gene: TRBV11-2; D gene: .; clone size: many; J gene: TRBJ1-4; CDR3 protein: CASSQNTNEKLFF; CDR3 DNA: TGTGCCAGCAGTCAAAACACAAATGAAAAACTGTTTTTT
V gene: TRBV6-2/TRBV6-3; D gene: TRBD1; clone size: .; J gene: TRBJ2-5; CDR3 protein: CAISETRDSLKETQYF; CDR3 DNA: TGTGCCATCTCGGAAACTCGGGACAGCTTAAAAGAGACCCAGTACTTC
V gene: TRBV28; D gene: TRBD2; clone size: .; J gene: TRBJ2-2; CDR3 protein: CASRGTSGRRRTGELFF; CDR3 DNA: TGTGCCAGCAGAGGGACTAGCGGGAGGAGAAGGACCGGGGAGCTGTTTTTT
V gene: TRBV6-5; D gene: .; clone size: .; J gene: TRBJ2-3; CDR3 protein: CASSYPALTDTQYF; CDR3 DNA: TGTGCCAGCAGTTACCCGGCTCTCACAGATACGCAGTATTTT
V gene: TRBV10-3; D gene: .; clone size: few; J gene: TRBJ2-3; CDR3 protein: CAISETNPMTGTDTQYF; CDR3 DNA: TGTGCCATCAGTGAGACAAATCCGATGACTGGCACAGATACGCAGTATTTT
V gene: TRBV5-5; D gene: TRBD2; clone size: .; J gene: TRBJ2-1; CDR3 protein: CASSLEGLAGTNEQFF; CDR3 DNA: TGTGCCAGCAGCTTGGAGGGACTAGCGGGGACCAATGAGCAGTTCTTC
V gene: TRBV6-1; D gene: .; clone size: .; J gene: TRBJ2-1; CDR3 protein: CASGPGGRVEQFF; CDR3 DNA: TGTGCCAGCGGGCCCGGGGGTAGGGTAGAGCAGTTCTTC
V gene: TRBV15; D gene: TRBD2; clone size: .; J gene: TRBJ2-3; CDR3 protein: CATSRAIALAGGTDTQYF; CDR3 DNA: TGTGCCACCAGCAGAGCAATAGCACTAGCGGGAGGCACAGATACGCAGTATTTT
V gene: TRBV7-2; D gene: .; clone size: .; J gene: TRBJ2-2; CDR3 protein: CASSSWTTGELFF; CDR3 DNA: TGTGCCAGCAGCTCTTGGACAACCGGGGAGCTGTTTTTT
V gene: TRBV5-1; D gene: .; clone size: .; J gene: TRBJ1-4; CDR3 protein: CASSLGPPNEKLFF; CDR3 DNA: TGCGCCAGCAGCCTGGGACCGCCGAATGAAAAACTGTTTTTT
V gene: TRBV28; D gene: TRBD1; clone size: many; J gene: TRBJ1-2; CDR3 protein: CASRPGQGNGYTF; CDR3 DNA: TGTGCCAGCAGGCCGGGACAGGGAAATGGCTACACCTTC
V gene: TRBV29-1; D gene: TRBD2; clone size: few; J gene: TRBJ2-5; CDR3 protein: CSAANLAGETQYF; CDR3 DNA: TGCAGCGCTGCGAATCTAGCGGGAGAGACCCAGTACTTC
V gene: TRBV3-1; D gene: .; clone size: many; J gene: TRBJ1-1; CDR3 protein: CASSHKPNTEAFF; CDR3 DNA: TGTGCCAGCAGCCATAAGCCGAACACTGAAGCTTTCTTT
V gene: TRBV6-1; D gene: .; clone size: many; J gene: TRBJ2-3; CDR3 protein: CASSLTGFTDTQYF; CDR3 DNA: TGTGCCAGCAGCCTCACAGGGTTCACAGATACGCAGTATTTT
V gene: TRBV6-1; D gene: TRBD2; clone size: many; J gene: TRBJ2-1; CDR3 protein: CASSTREYNEQFF; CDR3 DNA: TGTGCCAGCAGCACGCGGGAGTACAATGAGCAGTTCTTC
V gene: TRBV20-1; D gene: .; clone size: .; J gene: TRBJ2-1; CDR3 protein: CSLGDYNEQFF; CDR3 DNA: TGCTCGCTGGGGGATTACAATGAGCAGTTCTTC
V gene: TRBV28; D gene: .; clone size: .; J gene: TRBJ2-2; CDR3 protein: CARHGIPTGELFF; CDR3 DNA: TGTGCCCGTCACGGGATTCCCACCGGGGAGCTGTTTTTT
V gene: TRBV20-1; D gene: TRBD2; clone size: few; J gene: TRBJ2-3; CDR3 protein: CSASPGTSGVGQYF; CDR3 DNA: TGCAGTGCTAGCCCCGGGACTAGTGGGGTTGGGCAGTATTTT
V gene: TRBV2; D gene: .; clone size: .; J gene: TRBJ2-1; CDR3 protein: CASSGGGASVAYNEQFF; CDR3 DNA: TGTGCCAGCAGTGGGGGGGGGGCTAGCGTGGCCTACAATGAGCAGTTCTTC
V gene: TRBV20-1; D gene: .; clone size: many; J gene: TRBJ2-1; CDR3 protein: CSATRSLANEQFF; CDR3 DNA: TGCAGTGCTACCCGGAGCCTAGCGAATGAGCAGTTCTTC
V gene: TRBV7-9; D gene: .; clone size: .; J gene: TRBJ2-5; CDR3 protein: CASSLELGETQYF; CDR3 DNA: TGTGCCAGCAGCTTAGAGTTAGGCGAGACCCAGTACTTC
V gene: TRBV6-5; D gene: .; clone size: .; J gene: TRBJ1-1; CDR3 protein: CASSYMAGGNTEAFF; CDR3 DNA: TGTGCCAGCAGTTACATGGCAGGTGGGAACACTGAAGCTTTCTTT
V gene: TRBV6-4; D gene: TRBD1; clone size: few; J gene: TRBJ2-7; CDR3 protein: CASSWGTGKTYEQYF; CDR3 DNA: TGTGCCAGCAGTTGGGGGACAGGGAAGACCTACGAGCAGTACTTC
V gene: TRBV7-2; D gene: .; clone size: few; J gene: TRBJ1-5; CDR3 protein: CASSLPDQPQHF; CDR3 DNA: TGTGCCAGCAGCTTACCGGATCAGCCCCAGCATTTT
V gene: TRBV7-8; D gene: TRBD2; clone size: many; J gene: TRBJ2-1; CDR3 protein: CASSTPGTSANEQFF; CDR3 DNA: TGTGCCAGCAGCACCCCCGGGACTAGCGCCAATGAGCAGTTCTTC
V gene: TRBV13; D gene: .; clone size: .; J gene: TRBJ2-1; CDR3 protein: CASSLKLALWEQFF; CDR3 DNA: TGTGCCAGCAGCTTAAAACTAGCCCTTTGGGAGCAGTTCTTC
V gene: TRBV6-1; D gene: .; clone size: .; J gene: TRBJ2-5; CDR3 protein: CASSSPGRTQETQYF; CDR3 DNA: TGTGCCAGCAGTAGCCCCGGACGGACCCAAGAGACCCAGTACTTC
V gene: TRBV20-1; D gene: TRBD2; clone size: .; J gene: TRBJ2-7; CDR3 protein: CSASKGGEREVHYEQYF; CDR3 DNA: TGCAGTGCTAGTAAGGGCGGCGAGCGGGAGGTACACTACGAGCAGTACTTC
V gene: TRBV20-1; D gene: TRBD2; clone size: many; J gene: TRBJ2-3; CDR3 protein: CSARSGNADTQYF; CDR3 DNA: TGCAGTGCTAGAAGCGGGAACGCAGATACGCAGTATTTT
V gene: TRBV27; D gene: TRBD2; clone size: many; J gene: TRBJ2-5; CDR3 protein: CASSRGLAGGVAETQYF; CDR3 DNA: TGTGCCAGCAGCCGTGGACTAGCGGGAGGGGTAGCAGAGACCCAGTACTTC
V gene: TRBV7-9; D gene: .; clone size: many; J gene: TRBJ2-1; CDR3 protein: CASSLGANEQFF; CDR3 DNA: TGTGCCAGCAGCTTAGGAGCCAATGAGCAGTTCTTC
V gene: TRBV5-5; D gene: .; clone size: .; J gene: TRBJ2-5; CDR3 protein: CASSLVARQETQYF; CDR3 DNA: TGTGCCAGCAGCTTAGTAGCGCGACAAGAGACCCAGTACTTC
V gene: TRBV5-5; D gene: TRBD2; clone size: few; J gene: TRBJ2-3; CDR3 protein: CASRPTSVRDTQYF; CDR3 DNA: TGTGCCAGCAGGCCTACTAGCGTCAGAGATACGCAGTATTTT
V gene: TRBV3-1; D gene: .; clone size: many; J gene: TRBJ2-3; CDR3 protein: CASSQDRGDSTDTQYF; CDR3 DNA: TGTGCCAGCAGCCAAGATCGGGGAGATAGCACAGATACGCAGTATTTT
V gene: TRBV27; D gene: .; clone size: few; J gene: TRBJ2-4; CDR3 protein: CASSWDILAKNIQYF; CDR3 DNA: TGTGCCAGCAGTTGGGACATTTTAGCCAAAAACATTCAGTACTTC
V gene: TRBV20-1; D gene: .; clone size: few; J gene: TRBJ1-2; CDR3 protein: CSAPPGTSYTF; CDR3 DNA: TGCAGTGCTCCTCCCGGGACCAGCTACACCTTC
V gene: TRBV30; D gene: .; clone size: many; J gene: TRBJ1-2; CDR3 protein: CAWLDRSYGYTF; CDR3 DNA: TGTGCCTGGCTGGACAGAAGCTATGGCTACACCTTC
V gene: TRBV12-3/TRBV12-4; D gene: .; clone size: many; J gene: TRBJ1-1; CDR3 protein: CASTSQVDTEAFF; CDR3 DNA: TGTGCCAGCACCTCACAGGTGGACACTGAAGCTTTCTTT
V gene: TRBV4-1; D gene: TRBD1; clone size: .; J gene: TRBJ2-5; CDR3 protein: CASSQRDRDQETQYF; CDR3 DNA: TGCGCCAGCAGCCAAAGGGACAGGGACCAAGAGACCCAGTACTTC
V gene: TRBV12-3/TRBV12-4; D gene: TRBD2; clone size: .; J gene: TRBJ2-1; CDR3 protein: CASSFGPASGGAPFF; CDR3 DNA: TGTGCCAGCAGTTTCGGTCCGGCTAGCGGGGGGGCTCCGTTCTTC
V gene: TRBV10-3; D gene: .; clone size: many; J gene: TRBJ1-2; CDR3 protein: CAISVGSGFWYGYTF; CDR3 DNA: TGTGCCATCAGTGTCGGCAGCGGATTTTGGTATGGCTACACCTTC
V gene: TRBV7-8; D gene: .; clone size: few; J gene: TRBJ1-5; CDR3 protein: CASSLKYSHDAIYQPQHF; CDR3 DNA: TGTGCCAGCAGTCTAAAGTACAGCCACGATGCCATATATCAGCCCCAGCATTTT
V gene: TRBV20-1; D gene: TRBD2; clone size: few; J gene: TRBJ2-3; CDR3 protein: CSANSGREDTQYF; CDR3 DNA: TGCAGTGCTAATAGCGGGAGAGAGGATACGCAGTATTTT
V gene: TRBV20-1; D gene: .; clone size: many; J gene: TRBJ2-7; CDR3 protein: CSAVGGKTYEQYF; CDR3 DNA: TGCAGTGCTGTGGGCGGGAAAACCTACGAGCAGTACTTC
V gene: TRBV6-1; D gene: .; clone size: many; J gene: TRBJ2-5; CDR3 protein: CASSYAGPTETQYF; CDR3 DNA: TGTGCCAGCAGTTACGCCGGGCCGACAGAGACCCAGTACTTC
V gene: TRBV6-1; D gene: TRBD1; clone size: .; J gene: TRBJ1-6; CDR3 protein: CASTWTGTNSPLHF; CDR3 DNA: TGTGCCAGCACCTGGACAGGGACTAATTCACCCCTCCACTTT
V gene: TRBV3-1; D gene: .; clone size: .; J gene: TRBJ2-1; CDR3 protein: CASSRELQSYNEQFF; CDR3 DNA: TGTGCCAGCAGCCGAGAATTACAGTCCTACAATGAGCAGTTCTTC
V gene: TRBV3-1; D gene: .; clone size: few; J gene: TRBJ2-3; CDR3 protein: CASSQDPLVWERPDTQYF; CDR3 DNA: TGTGCCAGCAGCCAAGATCCTTTAGTGTGGGAGCGGCCAGATACGCAGTATTTT
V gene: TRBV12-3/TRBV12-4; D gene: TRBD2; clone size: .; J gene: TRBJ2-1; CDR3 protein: CASSFWSGASSYNEQFF; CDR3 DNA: TGTGCCAGCAGTTTCTGGAGCGGGGCCTCCTCCTACAATGAGCAGTTCTTC